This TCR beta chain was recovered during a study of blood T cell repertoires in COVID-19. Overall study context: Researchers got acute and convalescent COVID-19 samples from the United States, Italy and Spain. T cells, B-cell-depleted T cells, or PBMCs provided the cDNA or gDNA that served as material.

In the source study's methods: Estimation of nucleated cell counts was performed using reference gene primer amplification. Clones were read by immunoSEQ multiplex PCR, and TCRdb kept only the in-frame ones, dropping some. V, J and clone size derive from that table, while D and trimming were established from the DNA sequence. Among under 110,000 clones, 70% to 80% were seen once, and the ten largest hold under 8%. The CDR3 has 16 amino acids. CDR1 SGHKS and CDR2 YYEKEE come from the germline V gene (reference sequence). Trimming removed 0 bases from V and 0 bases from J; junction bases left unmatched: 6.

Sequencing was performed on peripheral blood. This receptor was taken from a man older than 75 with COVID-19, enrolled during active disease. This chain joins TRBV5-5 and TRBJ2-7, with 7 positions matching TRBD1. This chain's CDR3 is CASSLVAGGFSYEQYF. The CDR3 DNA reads TGTGCCAGCAGCTTGGTGGCAGGGGGATTCTCCTACGAGCAGTACTTC.